These 11 T cell receptor beta chains originate from one sample sequenced in a study of blood T cell repertoires in COVID-19. Assay: immunoSEQ multiplex PCR; the TCRdb copy retains only in-frame clones and omits some. This table has thousands of clones, 75% to 90% appearing once. The sample consisted of peripheral blood. The receptors were sampled from a man older than 75 with active COVID-19.

The chain links TRBV5-6 to TRBJ2-7, with D tentatively TRBD1 (6 bases). CDR1 is SGHDT, CDR2 YYEEEE, per germline. The CDR3 runs to 13 residues. The V end was cut by 2 bases, the J end by 5 bases, with 11 bases between. The CDR3 loop is CASSFAGANEQYF. The CDR3 region has the DNA TGTGCCAGCAGCTTCGCAGGGGCCAACGAGCAGTACTTC. The full variable domain, in which reference TRBV5-6 and TRBJ2-7 provide the parts outside the CDR3, is DAGVTQSPTHLIKTRGQQVTLRCSPKSGHDTVSWYQQALGQGPQFIFQYYEEEERQRGNFPDRFSGHQFPNYSSELNVNALLLGDSALYLCASSFAGANEQYFGPGTRLTVT.

The V call is TRBV30, the J call TRBJ2-7, with 8 bases that match TRBD2. The germline CDR1 and CDR2 sequences are GTSNPN and SVGIG (reference sequence). V lost 3 bases, J lost 4 bases, and 14 bases stayed unmatched. CDR3 length: 16 residues. The CDR3, as DNA: TGTGCCTGGAGCCAATCCAGCGGGAGTAGTCAGTACGAGCAGTACTTC. Translation gives CAWSQSSGSSQYEQYF.

The chain is built from TRBV2 and TRBJ2-3; 8 bases line up with TRBD1. The CDR3 contains 14 residues. CDR1 is SNHLY, CDR2 FYNNEI, per germline. V trimming: 4 bases; J trimming: 1 base; junction bases outside the gene matches: 1. CDR3 sequence reads: CASSAQGGTDTQYF. The CDR3 DNA reads TGTGCCAGCAGTGCACAGGGGGGCACAGATACGCAGTATTTT.

The chain links TRBV27 to TRBJ1-5; tentatively, D is TRBD1 (6 bases). Per the germline V gene, CDR1 is MNHEY and CDR2 is SMNVEV (reference sequence). V dropped 6 bases and J dropped 0 bases, with 9 bases sitting between them. This CDR3 has 14 amino acids. The CDR3 coding sequence is TGTGCCAGCAGGGGGACAAATAGCAATCAGCCCCAGCATTTT. This codes for CASRGTNSNQPQHF.

This chain links TRBV7-9 with TRBJ2-7; 9 bases are a match to TRBD1. The CDR3 totals 13 residues. CDR1 and CDR2 (germline): SEHNR, FQNEAQ (reference sequence). The J segment lost 6 bases and the V segment lost 5 bases, leaving 5 bases of the junction unmatched. DNA of the CDR3: TGTGCCAGCAGCCCCGACAGGGGGGGCGAGCAGTACTTC. Translation gives CASSPDRGGEQYF.

The chain uses TRBV2 and TRBJ2-4; 8 bases are a match to TRBD2. There are 16 residues in the CDR3. The V segment lost 2 bases and the J segment 15 bases; nucleotides outside the gene matches: 18. Germline V lookup: CDR1 SNHLY, CDR2 FYNNEI. The CDR3 nucleotides read TGTGCCAGCAGTGAACAGGCGATATTGCGGGAGGCCTCGGGGTACTTC. Translated, it gives CASSEQAILREASGYF.

Only one count was recorded for this clone. The chain employs TRBV6-5 and TRBJ2-5; tentatively, D is TRBD2 (5 bases). In germline, CDR1 is MNHEY, CDR2 SVGAGI. V lost 7 bases and J 5 bases, leaving 20 bases between the germline ends. This CDR3 spans 15 amino acids. The CDR3 nucleotides are TGTGCCAGCATCCCACCTATTAGTTCGGGGGAGACCCAGTACTTC. Its protein product is CASIPPISSGETQYF.

The chain's CDR3 is CARGHRGHDNQPQHF. The CDR3 DNA is TGTGCCAGAGGACACAGGGGGCATGACAATCAGCCCCAGCATTTT. The chain couples TRBV6-4 to TRBJ1-5, with 9 bases aligning to TRBD1. Germline CDR1 MRHNA, CDR2 SNTAGT. This CDR3 is 15 amino acids long. Trimming took 9 bases from V and 3 from J; bases not matched to a gene: 9.

The chain employs TRBV2 and TRBJ2-7; perhaps TRBD1 as D (6 bases). CDR1 SNHLY and CDR2 FYNNEI come from the germline V gene. The CDR3 length is 15 residues. The germline V and J ends were trimmed by 5 bases and 6 bases, with 20 bases remaining between them. CDR3 in amino acids: CASSLGQIRQVEQYF. The CDR3 region has the DNA TGTGCCAGCAGTTTAGGACAGATCCGCCAGGTCGAGCAGTACTTC. The whole variable domain, filled in from reference TRBV2 and TRBJ2-7, reads EPEVTQTPSHQVTQMGQEVILRCVPISNHLYFYWYRQILGQKVEFLVSFYNNEISEKSEIFDDQFSVERPDGSNFTLKIRSTKLEDSAMYFCASSLGQIRQVEQYFGPGTRLTVT.

The J gene is TRBJ2-1, the V gene TRBV11-2; TRBD2 matches at 8 bases. V was clipped by 3 bases and J by 7 bases; unmatched bases: 8. Per germline, CDR1 SGHAT and CDR2 FQNNGV. The CDR3 is 15 residues long. The CDR3: CASSLLAGFINEQFF. The CDR3 DNA follows: TGTGCCAGCAGCTTGTTAGCGGGATTCATAAATGAGCAGTTCTTC. The whole variable domain, remainder taken from reference TRBV11-2 and TRBJ2-1, is EAGVAQSPRYKIIEKRQSVAFWCNPISGHATLYWYQQILGQGPKLLIQFQNNGVVDDSQLPKDRFSAERLKGVDSTLKIQPAKLEDSAVYLCASSLLAGFINEQFFGPGTRLTVL.

V and J are TRBV7-2 and TRBJ2-7, with 11 bases aligning to TRBD2. Germline CDR1 is SGHTA and CDR2 is FQGNSA. The J segment lost 2 bases and the V segment lost 5 bases, leaving 5 bases of the junction unmatched. The CDR3 loop spans 15 amino acids. The CDR3 spells CASSAIAGGPYEQYF. The CDR3 nucleotides read TGTGCCAGCAGCGCAATAGCGGGAGGGCCCTACGAGCAGTACTTC.